This T cell receptor beta chain was identified during a study of blood T cell repertoires in COVID-19. TCRdb keeps only in-frame clones here, not all; method: immunoSEQ multiplex PCR. This sample has a few hundred thousand clones, with 85% to 90% found just once. Sequencing used PBMCs or T cells enriched from blood (not recorded which). The source is a woman between 45 and 60 years old who had recovered from COVID-19.

The CDR3 loop is CASRGRGDRGRLVGNQPQHF. In DNA form, the CDR3 reads TGTGCCAGCAGGGGCCGCGGGGACAGGGGGCGCTTGGTGGGCAATCAGCCCCAGCATTTT. The chain is built from TRBV2 and TRBJ1-5; TRBD1 matches 12 bases. Germline CDR1 and CDR2: SNHLY and FYNNEI. The junction had 17 bases not matched to a gene; V was cut back by 6 bases and J by 2 bases. The CDR3 has 20 amino acids.